This T cell receptor beta chain was recorded in a study of T cell repertoires in cytomegalovirus infection. Study-wide background: Matching HLA type and CMV infection were both indicated by public TCR beta signatures.

TCRdb passed the reads through MiXCR, listing each CDR3 protein once. Of about 770,000 distinct CDR3 sequences listed, roughly 28% are singletons. With V trimmed by 0 bases and J by 0 bases, 2 bases remained unmatched. The germline V gene encodes CDR1 MNHEY and CDR2 SVGAGI. The CDR3 consists of 16 residues. This clonotype was seen many times. Its matching antigen is unknown. The sequence was obtained from a human donor in good health (CMV status not recorded). Some clones in this sample may be carry-over from other donors' samples. This sequence joins TRBV6-5 and TRBJ2-1; 7 bases match TRBD2. The sample consisted of cultured CD8+ T cells from PBMCs, taken from culture after CMV antigen stimulation. The CDR3 DNA follows: TGTGCCAGCAGTTACTCGGGGGGGGGCTCCTACAATGAGCAGTTCTTC. This sequence encodes CASSYSGGGSYNEQFF.